Sequencing of this T cell receptor beta chain was carried out in a study of naive CD8 T cells in extremely preterm neonates. The CDR3 has 15 amino acids. Per the germline V gene, CDR1 is PRHDT and CDR2 is FYEKMQ (reference sequence). V was pared by 4 bases and J by 2 bases, with 4 bases of the junction left unmatched. Sequenced by immunoSEQ multiplex PCR; TCRdb stores in-frame clones only, minus some. Of fewer than 6,500 clones listed, about 97% were seen once; the top ten hold about 8.6%. This chain links TRBV13 with TRBJ2-3, with 9 bases matching TRBD2. This sequence was found in a human donor in good health. The sequenced material came from naive CD8+ T cells from blood. The CDR3 sequence: CASSSTSGYTDTQYF. CDR3 DNA sequence: TGTGCCAGCAGCTCGACTAGCGGATACACAGATACGCAGTATTTT.